The sequence of this TCR beta chain was determined in a study of cytomegalovirus exposure and HLA in healthy donors. Donors were ostensibly healthy at sampling, although undocumented immune exposures were probable. Primers: 60 Vbeta forward and 13 Jbeta reverse. Repertoires were generated with immunoSEQ multiplex PCR, while TCRdb's copy carries only in-frame clones and drops some. This sample's table reports tens of thousands of clones. Germline V gives CDR1 MNHEY, CDR2 SMNVEV (reference sequence). With 5 bases clipped from V and 3 bases from J, the junction kept 9 bases outside the gene matches. The CDR3 totals 15 residues.

The gene calls are TRBV27 and TRBJ2-7, with 8 nucleotides matching TRBD1. This receptor was identified in a human donor in good health. The sequencing sample was made of PBMCs. The CDR3 protein is CASSPLQGENYEQYF. CDR3 in DNA: TGTGCCAGCAGTCCACTACAGGGGGAGAACTACGAGCAGTACTTC.